These T cell receptor beta chains were read from a single sample in a study of regulatory T cells in long-lasting Graves disease. TCRdb recomputed calls from the multiplex PCR reads with MiXCR, one row per CDR3 protein. Here the sample spans 250,000 to 300,000 distinct CDR3 sequences, around 19% being singletons. These data are also associated with another study on T cells in Graves' hyperthyroidism and ophthalmopathy.

The source was peripheral blood mononuclear cells (PBMCs), collected at new diagnosis, from a patient treated with antithyroid drugs. Every receptor here comes from a woman younger than 45 with Graves disease. The CDR3 runs from the conserved cysteine through the conserved F or W. D genes are given only for firm matches. Clone size is given for some rows only: seen once, a few or many times, or a class if the clone is expanded.

clone_size j_call d_call v_call cdr3_length cdr3_nt cdr3_aa
many TRBJ1-1 . TRBV3-1 13 TGTGCCAGCAGCCAAGAAAACGTCGCTGAAGCTTTCTTT CASSQENVAEAFF
many TRBJ2-7 . TRBV4-1 13 TGCGCCAGCAGCCAGAGGAGCTCCTACGAGCAGTACTTC CASSQRSSYEQYF
many TRBJ1-5 . TRBV5-1 15 TGCGCCAGCAGCTATGGGGGGAGGGACGATCAGCCCCAGCATTTT CASSYGGRDDQPQHF
. TRBJ1-4 . TRBV5-1 16 TGCGCCAGCTGCTACACAGGGTTTCCAACTAATGAAAAACTGTTTTTT CASCYTGFPTNEKLFF
many TRBJ1-1 . TRBV5-1 13 TGCGCCAGCAAGGAGGCCATGAACACTGAAGCTTTCTTT CASKEAMNTEAFF
few TRBJ2-3 TRBD2 TRBV5-1 17 TGCGCCAGCAGCCCTTTGGTAACTAGCGGGGGGGCTGATACGCAGTATTTT CASSPLVTSGGADTQYF
many TRBJ2-7 . TRBV20-1 12 TGCAGTGCTAGAGATGAGACCGTCGAGCAGTACTTC CSARDETVEQYF
. TRBJ1-2 . TRBV5-1 14 TGCGCCAGCAGCTTGGCGCAGCTGATAACCCGCTACACCTTC CASSLAQLITRYTF
many TRBJ1-2 . TRBV12-3/TRBV12-4 14 TGTGCCAGCAGTTTACGAAGAGACCTAGGGGGCTACACCTTC CASSLRRDLGGYTF
many TRBJ1-1 . TRBV10-3 16 TGTGCCATCAGTGACATTACCAGGGGAGACACTGTTGAAGCTTTCTTT CAISDITRGDTVEAFF
. TRBJ2-7 . TRBV27 13 TGTGCCAGCAGATCCGGGACGACCTACGAGCAGTACTTC CASRSGTTYEQYF